Below, 19 T cell receptor beta chains from the same sample are listed, as sequenced in a study of T cell responses to AZD1222 COVID-19 vaccine (dated by TCRdb to about 2021). The receptor library was made with the immunoSEQ multiplex PCR assay. TCRdb holds this immuneACCESS table with in-frame rearrangements only. Some clones are missing; in checked studies, unresolved V genes explain under half, and the rest has no known cause. The sample has some 150,000 clones on record, about 85% of them singletons. 3% to 3.5% of the sample comes from the top ten. In the paper's terms, the time point label means: baseline before first vaccination. The material was peripheral blood, obtained on day 0 of AZD1222 vaccination. Receptors were obtained from an adult in good health.

V and J are TRBV7-2 and TRBJ1-5, with D hard to call. CDR3 length: 15 residues. Trimming shortened V by 3 bases and J by 6 bases, and 15 bases separated the two germline ends. Germline CDR1 and CDR2: SGHTA and FQGNSA. In nucleotides, the CDR3 is TGTGCCAGCAGCTTTAATTTAGGGATCCGTCAGCCCCAGCATTTT. Residues: CASSFNLGIRQPQHF.

The chain combines TRBV19 with TRBJ2-3, with 8 bases matching TRBD2. This CDR3 is built from 15 residues. In germline, CDR1 is LNHDA, CDR2 SQIVND (reference sequence). Trimming at V came to 5 bases and at J to 2 bases, leaving 6 bases not matched to a gene. CDR3 nucleotides: TGTGCCAGTAGTCAAAGCGGGGGACTCACAGATACGCAGTATTTT. It is translated as CASSQSGGLTDTQYF.

The chain combines TRBV7-8 with TRBJ2-7, with 8 bases that match TRBD1. V lost 2 bases to trimming and J lost 0 bases; unmatched junction nucleotides: 6. CDR1 is SGHVS and CDR2 is FQNEAQ in the germline V gene. The CDR3 covers 16 residues. Here the CDR3 reads CASSLPRGQASYEQYF. CDR3 DNA sequence: TGTGCCAGCAGCTTACCGCGGGGACAGGCCTCCTACGAGCAGTACTTC. The full variable domain, rest sourced from reference TRBV7-8 and TRBJ2-7, is GAGVSQSPRYKVAKRGQDVALRCDPISGHVSLFWYQQALGQGPEFLTYFQNEAQLDKSGLPSDRFFAERPEGSVSTLKIQRTQQEDSAVYLCASSLPRGQASYEQYFGPGTRLTVT.

The chain couples TRBV9 to TRBJ2-7; 8 bases align to TRBD2. Germline CDR1 and CDR2: SGDLS and YYNGEE. V shed 4 bases, J shed 5 bases, and the junction held 8 bases outside the gene matches. This CDR3 spans 14 amino acids. CDR3 DNA: TGTGCCAGCAGCCCCCACCTAGCGGGTCACGAGCAGTACTTC. It yields the protein CASSPHLAGHEQYF.

The DNA for the CDR3 is TGTGCCAGTAGTAATGACAGGTCTAATGAAAAACTGTTTTTT. This translates into CASSNDRSNEKLFF. The rearrangement joins TRBV19 to TRBJ1-4, with a possible D match to TRBD1 (6 bases). The germline V and J ends were trimmed by 4 bases and 3 bases, with 9 bases remaining between them. The CDR3 runs 14 residues. Looked up from germline, CDR1 is LNHDA and CDR2 is SQIVND (reference sequence).

The rearrangement uses TRBV28 and TRBJ2-1; unclear D gene. This CDR3 is 16 amino acids long. V lost 5 bases, J lost 0 bases, and 14 bases lay in between. Germline lookup yields CDR1 MDHEN and CDR2 SYDVKM. The CDR3 loop reads CASSPPVPSSYNEQFF. The CDR3 DNA reads TGTGCCAGCAGTCCCCCTGTGCCTAGCTCCTACAATGAGCAGTTCTTC.

As DNA, the CDR3 is TGTGCCAGCAACGACGGGACACCCGATCAGCCCCAGCATTTT. Its protein product is CASNDGTPDQPQHF. The chain joins TRBV6-5 to TRBJ1-5; tentative D call: TRBD1 (6 bases). Per germline, CDR1 MNHEY and CDR2 SVGAGI. CDR3 length equals 14 residues. Trimming stripped 7 bases from V and 5 bases from J, with 15 bases between.

The chain couples TRBV10-3 to TRBJ1-1, with a tentative D call TRBD1 (5 bases). This CDR3 is built from 14 residues. The V gene lost 5 bases and the J gene lost 1 base, with 11 bases spanning the gap. Germline V gives CDR1 ENHRY, CDR2 SYGVKD. The CDR3 reads CAISPGHPNTEAFF. Here the CDR3 DNA reads TGTGCCATCAGTCCCGGACATCCGAACACTGAAGCTTTCTTT.

The chain employs TRBV10-3 and TRBJ2-1; 9 bases are shared with TRBD2. V was pared by 5 bases and J by 7 bases, with 12 bases of the junction left unmatched. This CDR3 is built from 16 residues. The germline V gene has CDR1 ENHRY and CDR2 SYGVKD. The CDR3, as DNA: TGTGCCATCAGTCTCACCGTTTTAGCGGGGGCTAATGAGCAGTTCTTC. Translating it yields CAISLTVLAGANEQFF.

CDR3 residues: CASSQGFSNSPLHF. CDR3 nucleotides: TGCGCCAGCAGCCAAGGGTTCTCTAATTCACCCCTCCACTTT. The rearrangement joins TRBV4-3 to TRBJ1-6, with D hard to call. Trimming removed 1 base from V and 6 bases from J, with 7 bases in between. The germline CDR1 and CDR2 sequences are LGHNA and YSLEER. CDR3 length: 14 residues.

The chain couples TRBV19 to TRBJ1-1, with unresolved D. The germline V gene has CDR1 LNHDA and CDR2 SQIVND (reference sequence). The CDR3 covers 13 residues. V was trimmed by 1 base and J by 12 bases, leaving 15 bases between them. CDR3 DNA: TGTGCCAGTAGTATAGCGCCGCCAGACATGCCTTTCTTT. Residues: CASSIAPPDMPFF.

The chain joins TRBV5-4 to TRBJ2-7, with D maybe TRBD2 (6 bases). Trimming shortened V by 2 bases and J by 0 bases, and 15 bases separated the two germline ends. This CDR3 is built from 16 residues. CDR1 is SGHNT and CDR2 is YYREEE in the germline V gene (reference sequence). The CDR3 nucleotides read TGTGCCAGCAGCTTCGCTCCCGGGACTTCCTCCTACGAGCAGTACTTC. This codes for CASSFAPGTSSYEQYF.

Comment on this clone: The junction does not match germline at one end; this may be a read error. The rearrangement links TRBV7-7 to TRBJ2-2; TRBD1 agrees at 9 bases. The germline CDR1 and CDR2 sequences are SSHAT and FNYEAQ (reference sequence). The CDR3 consists of 16 residues. The CDR3 DNA reads as TGTGCTAGCAGCCAGACAGGGGGTGGCAACACCGGGGAGCTGTTTTTT. Translating it yields CASSQTGGGNTGELFF.

V usage is TRBV12-3 or TRBV12-4 and J usage is TRBJ1-1; possibly TRBD1 for D (5 bases). CDR3 size: 13 residues. Trimming removed 1 base at V and 8 bases at J, with 11 bases between. CDR3 sequence: CASSLGDQGEAFF. CDR3 DNA: TGTGCCAGCAGTTTAGGGGACCAGGGCGAAGCTTTCTTT.

The chain joins TRBV7-2 to TRBJ2-7; D is unclear. CDR3 length: 11 amino acids. CDR1 is SGHTA, CDR2 FQGNSA, per germline. V was pared by 5 bases and J by 7 bases, with 9 bases between. CDR3 sequence: CASSGREEQYF. CDR3 nucleotide sequence: TGTGCCAGCAGCGGTAGGGAAGAGCAGTACTTC.

The V call is TRBV6-5, the J call TRBJ2-7; 7 positions match TRBD1. The CDR3 covers 14 residues. Unmatched junction bases numbered 7, after V lost 2 bases and J lost 6 bases. Germline CDR1 MNHEY, CDR2 SVGAGI. CDR3 protein: CASSYLRTGAEQYF. CDR3 nucleotides: TGTGCCAGCAGTTACCTCAGGACAGGCGCCGAGCAGTACTTC.

V usage is TRBV19 and J usage is TRBJ1-5; D uncertain. Germline V gene data show CDR1 as LNHDA and CDR2 as SQIVND (reference sequence). This CDR3 contains 14 residues. V lost 3 bases and J 8 bases, leaving 14 bases between the germline ends. The CDR3 sequence is CASSIPWTLEPQHF. Here the CDR3 DNA reads TGTGCCAGTAGTATCCCCTGGACCCTCGAGCCCCAGCATTTT.

Only a few counts were recorded for this clone. V gene TRBV19 combines with J gene TRBJ1-6; D gene ambiguous. Germline V lookup: CDR1 LNHDA, CDR2 SQIVND (reference sequence). The germline V and J ends were trimmed by 6 bases and 0 bases, with 0 bases remaining between them. This CDR3 contains 12 residues. The CDR3, as DNA: TGTGCCAGTAGCTCCTATAATTCACCCCTCCACTTT. This sequence encodes CASSSYNSPLHF.

The V call is TRBV18, the J call TRBJ1-1, with D possibly being TRBD1 (5 bases). The V end lost 3 bases, the J end lost 1 base, and 9 bases lay between the germline ends. The germline gives CDR1 KGHSH, CDR2 LQKENI. The CDR3 length is 14 residues. CDR3 residues: CASSPQGKNTEAFF. CDR3 in DNA: TGTGCCAGCTCACCTCAGGGAAAGAACACTGAAGCTTTCTTT.